Included here is one T cell receptor beta chain sequence, with context. This sample is drawn from a study of T cells in Graves' hyperthyroidism and ophthalmopathy. Germline-derived CDR1 and CDR2 are SEHNR and FQNEAQ (reference sequence). The CDR3 runs 13 residues. J lost 10 bases, V lost 5 bases, and 10 bases had no gene match. The CDR3 regions of TCR beta were amplified from RNA transcripts. During a first-round RT-PCR of the TCR CDR3, the HTBI primer set was used. TCRdb recomputed calls from the multiplex PCR reads with MiXCR, one row per CDR3 protein. The sample consists of approximately 590,000 distinct CDR3 sequences, 15% to 19% of them appearing once.

What was sequenced was blood. The TCR sequence derives from a woman in her 30s with Graves' hyperthyroidism. The rearrangement joins TRBV7-9 to TRBJ2-7, with TRBD2 matching 8 bases. This CDR3 reads CASSPPLREEQYF. The CDR3 coding sequence is TGTGCCAGCAGCCCTCCTTTGCGGGAGGAACAGTACTTC. The variable domain in full, with the rest retrieved from reference TRBV7-9 and TRBJ2-7, is DTGVSQNPRHKITKRGQNVTFRCDPISEHNRLYWYRQTLGQGPEFLTYFQNEAQLEKSRLLSDRFSAERPKGSFSTLEIQRTEQGDSAMYLCASSPPLREEQYFGPGTRLTVT.